Following are 24 T cell receptor beta chains from one sample sequenced in a study of human thymus T cells. Clones were read by immunoSEQ multiplex PCR, and TCRdb kept only the in-frame ones, dropping some. The table shows some 130,000 clones, with around 94% occurring only once. The thymus was resected at corrective cardiac surgery. Sequenced: thymus tissue. These receptor sequences come from a boy under two years old with a congenital heart defect but otherwise immunologically healthy.

The chain employs TRBV18 and TRBJ2-2, with a weak D call TRBD1 (6 bases). Deletions cut 6 bases from V and 7 bases from J, with 15 bases between. The CDR3 totals 14 residues. Germline lookup yields CDR1 KGHSH and CDR2 LQKENI. The CDR3 DNA reads TGTGCCAGCTCGGGGACACTCGGCGGCGGGGAGCTGTTTTTT. Amino acid sequence: CASSGTLGGGELFF.

CDR3 sequence (DNA): TGTGCCAGCAGTTTTGGTAGCTCGGGGGGGAGGAAGACCCAGTACTTC. This codes for CASSFGSSGGRKTQYF. This rearrangement joins TRBV27 to TRBJ2-5, with 8 bases matching TRBD2. V was pared by 3 bases and J by 6 bases, with 12 bases of the junction left unmatched. CDR1 and CDR2 (germline): MNHEY, SMNVEV (reference sequence). This CDR3 is 16 amino acids long.

The rearrangement uses TRBV25-1 and TRBJ1-1; 11 bases fit TRBD1. Germline CDR1 reads MGHDK; CDR2 reads SYGVNS. Trimming at V came to 1 base and at J to 7 bases, leaving 5 bases not matched to a gene. The CDR3 spans 15 residues. CDR3 protein: CASSEWTGGFGEAFF. The DNA for the CDR3 is TGTGCCAGCAGTGAATGGACAGGGGGCTTTGGTGAAGCTTTCTTT. The full variable domain, its missing parts supplied by reference TRBV25-1 and TRBJ1-1, is EADIYQTPRYLVIGTGKKITLECSQTMGHDKMYWYQQDPGMELHLIHYSYGVNSTEKGDLSSESTVSRIRTEHFPLTLESARPSHTSQYLCASSEWTGGFGEAFFGQGTRLTVV.

The chain joins TRBV5-1 to TRBJ1-1; TRBD1 matches at 9 bases. This CDR3 has 16 amino acids. Germline V gene sequence: CDR1 SGHRS, CDR2 YFSETQ. V shed 4 bases, J shed 7 bases, and the junction held 14 bases outside the gene matches. Here the CDR3 DNA reads TGCGCCAGCAGCCGACTCCTGGGACAGGGCCTGATTGAAGCTTTCTTT. It encodes CASSRLLGQGLIEAFF. Combining the CDR3 with reference TRBV5-1 and TRBJ1-1 gives the whole variable domain KAGVTQTPRYLIKTRGQQVTLSCSPISGHRSVSWYQQTPGQGLQFLFEYFSETQRNKGNFPGRFSGRQFSNSRSEMNVSTLELGDSALYLCASSRLLGQGLIEAFFGQGTRLTVV.

This clone was found once. The chain links TRBV19 to TRBJ1-1; the D is unclear. The CDR3 totals 14 residues. V dropped 4 bases and J dropped 6 bases, with 15 bases sitting between them. Germline V gene data show CDR1 as LNHDA and CDR2 as SQIVND (reference sequence). This CDR3 is CASSKSGKFSEAFF. In nucleotides, the CDR3 is TGTGCCAGTAGTAAAAGTGGGAAATTCTCTGAAGCTTTCTTT.

The genes are TRBV6-1 and TRBJ2-7, with D perhaps matching TRBD1 (6 bases). The CDR3 covers 16 residues. Per germline, CDR1 MNHNS and CDR2 SASEGT. V lost 4 bases, J lost 4 bases, and 20 bases lay in between. In DNA form, the CDR3 reads TGTGCCAGCAGTGGGGAGCCGGACAGTTTCTTTTACGAGCAGTACTTC. This gives the protein CASSGEPDSFFYEQYF.

The chain links TRBV30 to TRBJ1-5; D not resolved. The CDR3 runs 14 residues. The germline V and J ends were trimmed by 0 bases and 0 bases, with 6 bases remaining between them. CDR1 GTSNPN and CDR2 SVGIG come from the germline V gene (reference sequence). In nucleotides, the CDR3 is TGTGCCTGGAGTGTCTGGCGTAGCAATCAGCCCCAGCATTTT. Encoded protein: CAWSVWRSNQPQHF.

V is TRBV6-5 and J is TRBJ1-1; no clear D. CDR1 and CDR2 (germline): MNHEY, SVGAGI. This CDR3 is built from 13 residues. Trimming removed 0 bases at V and 6 bases at J, with 8 bases between. The CDR3 DNA follows: TGTGCCAGCAGTTACTCGATTGGGTCTGAAGCTTTCTTT. Its translation: CASSYSIGSEAFF.

For the CDR3, the DNA is TGTGCCAGCAGCTTGGCCCGGGGGGCGTTGGCTGAAAAACTGTTTTTT. This encodes CASSLARGALAEKLFF. The rearrangement joins TRBV5-6 to TRBJ1-4; tentatively, D is TRBD1 (6 bases). V lost 0 bases to trimming and J lost 7 bases, with 16 bases between them. Germline CDR1 and CDR2: SGHDT and YYEEEE. This CDR3 comprises 16 residues.

The chain links TRBV27 to TRBJ1-6; TRBD1 aligns across 7 bases. Germline-derived CDR1 and CDR2 are MNHEY and SMNVEV (reference sequence). The CDR3 length is 18 residues. V dropped 2 bases and J dropped 8; count of bases not matched to a gene: 15. The CDR3 sequence: CASSLHPWTRQGHSPLHF. DNA for the CDR3: TGTGCCAGCAGTTTACATCCTTGGACTCGACAGGGACATTCACCCCTCCACTTT.

CDR3 sequence: CASNSFWGPRRAFF. The CDR3 DNA reads TGTGCCAGCAATTCTTTCTGGGGTCCACGTCGGGCTTTCTTT. The J gene is TRBJ1-1, the V gene TRBV11-2; D gene uncertain. CDR3 length equals 14 residues. V was pared by 7 bases and J by 11 bases, with 23 bases between. Germline-derived CDR1 and CDR2 are SGHAT and FQNNGV.

This clone was detected once. The V call is TRBV4-1, the J call TRBJ2-7; TRBD1 or TRBD2 may be the D gene (5 bases each). V was trimmed by 1 base and J by 3 bases, leaving 16 bases between them. Germline CDR1 is MGHRA and CDR2 is YSYEKL. This CDR3 has 16 amino acids. The CDR3 protein is CASSQVGRGENYEQYF. The CDR3 DNA is TGCGCCAGCAGCCAAGTGGGGAGAGGGGAAAACTACGAGCAGTACTTC.

V and J are TRBV20-1 and TRBJ1-2; D is undetermined. The CDR3 totals 11 residues. The V end was cut by 1 base, the J end by 8 bases, with 8 bases between. The germline V gene has CDR1 DFQATT and CDR2 SNEGSKA (reference sequence). In DNA, the CDR3 is TGCAGTGCTAGAGTGGGCGGGGGCTACACCTTC. Its translation is CSARVGGGYTF.

The gene calls are TRBV4-2 and TRBJ2-3, with D hard to call. The ends were cut back, 0 bases at V and 6 bases at J, with 16 bases in the middle. Germline V lookup: CDR1 LGHNA, CDR2 YNFKEQ. There are 16 residues in the CDR3. The CDR3 reads CASSQDQGRRPDTQYF. DNA for the CDR3: TGTGCCAGCAGCCAAGATCAAGGCCGCCGACCCGATACGCAGTATTTT.

The chain employs TRBV4-3 and TRBJ2-3; D unresolved. The CDR3 consists of 17 residues. Germline-derived CDR1 and CDR2 are LGHNA and YSLEER. V was cut by 0 bases and J by 0 bases, with 13 bases left in between. CDR3: CASSQDEKAASTDTQYF. CDR3 in DNA: TGCGCCAGCAGCCAAGATGAAAAGGCAGCTAGCACAGATACGCAGTATTTT.

The CDR3 loop reads CASSQDSEGTNYGYTF. The CDR3 region has the DNA TGTGCCAGCAGCCAAGATTCAGAGGGAACCAACTATGGCTACACCTTC. The chain uses TRBV4-2 and TRBJ1-2; no clear D. CDR3 length: 16 residues. Trimming removed 0 bases at V and 2 bases at J, with 13 bases between. Germline V lookup: CDR1 LGHNA, CDR2 YNFKEQ.

The genes are TRBV27 and TRBJ2-5; 11 bases are a match to TRBD2. This CDR3 is built from 16 residues. Germline V gives CDR1 MNHEY, CDR2 SMNVEV (reference sequence). V was pared by 3 bases and J by 0 bases, with 3 bases of the junction left unmatched. CDR3: CASSFIAGGYQETQYF. The CDR3 bases are TGTGCCAGCAGTTTTATAGCGGGGGGGTACCAAGAGACCCAGTACTTC.

The V gene is TRBV7-2, the J gene TRBJ1-1; D remains ambiguous. CDR3 length: 17 amino acids. V shed 3 bases and J shed 1 base, with 18 bases lying between them. Germline CDR1 is SGHTA and CDR2 is FQGNSA. CDR3 in DNA: TGTGCCAGCAGCTTTGGTCCCAGAATACGGGGGAACACTGAAGCTTTCTTT. This gives the protein CASSFGPRIRGNTEAFF.

J is TRBJ1-1 and V is TRBV19; 9 positions match TRBD1. Looked up from germline, CDR1 is LNHDA and CDR2 is SQIVND (reference sequence). The V gene end was trimmed by 5 bases and the J gene end by 2 bases; junction bases not matched to a gene: 9. The CDR3 sequence is 16 residues long. CDR3: CASSAGTGRGNTEAFF. In DNA, the CDR3 is TGTGCCAGTAGTGCCGGGACAGGGCGGGGTAACACTGAAGCTTTCTTT.

The chain employs TRBV6-1 and TRBJ2-1; D gene ambiguous. Deletions cut 1 base from V and 4 bases from J, with 14 bases between. Germline values: CDR1 MNHNS, CDR2 SASEGT. The CDR3 extends over 16 amino acids. The CDR3 nucleotides are TGTGCCAGCAGTGAAGTGCGTGGGCTAGAATACAATGAGCAGTTCTTC. Amino acid sequence: CASSEVRGLEYNEQFF.

DNA of the CDR3: TGTGCCAGCAGACAGGGCCTTAATTCACCCCTCCACTTT. Translating it yields CASRQGLNSPLHF. V usage is TRBV27 and J usage is TRBJ1-6, with a weak D call TRBD1 (6 bases). CDR3 size: 13 residues. V was pared by 6 bases and J by 6 bases, with 9 bases between. Germline V lookup: CDR1 MNHEY, CDR2 SMNVEV (reference sequence).

This clone was detected once. The V and J genes are TRBV30 and TRBJ1-2; D is undetermined. Trimming removed 2 bases at V and 4 bases at J, with 17 bases between. Germline lookup yields CDR1 GTSNPN and CDR2 SVGIG (reference sequence). This CDR3 contains 15 residues. The CDR3, as DNA: TGTGCCTGGAGTTTGAGTCCCGGTGGGGTCTATGGCTACACCTTC. It encodes CAWSLSPGGVYGYTF.

CDR3 residues: CASSQAGGGILNEKLFF. CDR3 coding DNA: TGCGCCAGCAGCCAAGCCGGCGGGGGGATTCTTAATGAAAAACTGTTTTTT. J is TRBJ1-4 and V is TRBV4-3, with a possible D match to TRBD1 (5 bases). V lost 1 base and J lost 4, with 16 bases in between. The V gene's germline CDR1 is LGHNA and CDR2 YSLEER. The CDR3 runs to 17 residues.

The CDR3 protein is CASSGRDSSYEQYF. CDR3 DNA: TGTGCCAGCAGCGGCCGGGACAGTTCCTACGAGCAGTACTTC. The chain couples TRBV7-9 to TRBJ2-7, with 7 nucleotides matching TRBD1. The CDR3 extends over 14 amino acids. Germline CDR1 is SEHNR and CDR2 is FQNEAQ (reference sequence). V lost 5 bases, J lost 1 base, and 5 bases stayed unmatched.